This T cell receptor (beta chain) comes out of a study of shared T cell receptors in the human thymus. TCRdb keeps only in-frame clones here, not all; method: immunoSEQ multiplex PCR. The table records hundreds of thousands of clones, around 85% of them present only once. Germline trimming cut 1 base from V and 0 bases from J; bases unmatched to any gene: 3. The CDR3 extends over 15 amino acids. Germline lookup yields CDR1 SGHTA and CDR2 FQGTGA. The same data also contributed to another study, on human thymus T cells. From that paper: Resected material from corrective heart surgery provided the thymus tissue analysed. Repertoires sampled from thymus and blood appeared biased in V and J gene usage.

Material: thymocytes. The V and J genes are TRBV7-3 and TRBJ2-7; 7 nucleotides match TRBD2. This TCR came from a girl under two years old with a congenital heart defect. CDR3 bases: TGTGCCAGCAGCTTAAAGGCTAGCGGCTCCTACGAGCAGTACTTC. Translating it yields CASSLKASGSYEQYF.